This section outlines one TCR beta chain sequence together with its context. What it recognizes is unknown. This sample stems from a study of vaccination effects on CD4 cells after COVID-19. Study-level information: Post-vaccine sampling occurred a median 72 days after the second dose.

The CDR3 is 15 amino acids. The V and J ends lost 1 base and 1 base respectively, with 8 bases between them. The V gene's germline CDR1 is SGHTA and CDR2 FQGNSA. Sequencing was performed with immunoSEQ multiplex PCR; in TCRdb, only in-frame clones are kept and a portion is missing. The table includes roughly 71,000 clones, approximately 81% detected once. Study-level findings and limits: After vaccination, at late timepoints, clones induced by infection and by vaccine contracted markedly.

With the ViraFEST assay, the study expanded antigen-specific CD4+ T cells using viral peptide pools, then sequenced them. Subsequent to a culture period of nine to ten days, CD4+ T cells were isolated. Everyone in the study got two shots of either the BNT162b2 or mRNA-1273 vaccine. A few million PBMC were seeded per well and grown in the presence of 9 to 10 IU/ml IL-2 and around 10 ug/ml peptides. Days 3 and 7 saw half the medium replaced with IL-2 medium. Sample: CD4+ T cells from PBMCs cultured with HCoV-229E spike peptides, taken after COVID-19 vaccination. The clonotype was recovered from a human donor who received a COVID-19 vaccine. J is TRBJ1-5 and V is TRBV7-2; D ambiguous. The CDR3 is CASSLERGSNQPQHF. Here the CDR3 DNA reads TGTGCCAGCAGCTTAGAACGAGGGAGCAATCAGCCCCAGCATTTT.